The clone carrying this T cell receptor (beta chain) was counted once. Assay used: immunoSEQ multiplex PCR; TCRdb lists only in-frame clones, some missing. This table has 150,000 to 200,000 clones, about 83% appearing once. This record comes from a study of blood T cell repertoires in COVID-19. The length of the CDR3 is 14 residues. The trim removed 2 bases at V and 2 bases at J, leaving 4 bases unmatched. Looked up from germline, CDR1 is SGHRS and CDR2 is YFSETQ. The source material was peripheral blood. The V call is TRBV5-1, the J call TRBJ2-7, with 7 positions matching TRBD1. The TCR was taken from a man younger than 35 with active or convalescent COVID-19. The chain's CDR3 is CASSFGTAAYEQYF. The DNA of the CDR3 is TGCGCCAGCAGCTTCGGGACAGCAGCCTACGAGCAGTACTTC.